This is a list of T cell receptor beta chains from one sample in a study of blood T cell repertoires in COVID-19. Libraries were prepared by immunoSEQ multiplex PCR; TCRdb keeps only in-frame clonotypes and omits some of them. The sample lists under 95,000 clones, about 90% occurring once. The sample was peripheral blood. The receptors were sampled from a woman aged 50 to 65 in a cohort sampled during active COVID-19. Each CDR3 is given with its conserved first and last residue. Each record gives: clone size, J gene, V gene, D gene, CDR3 protein, CDR3 DNA. A D gene is named only where the DNA matches it firmly. Some rows mark clone size as missing; the rest say once, few, many or name a class of expanded clone.

NA	TRBJ1-1	TRBV6-5	NA	CASSYLGVDTEAFF	TGTGCCAGCAGTTACTTAGGGGTCGACACTGAAGCTTTCTTT
NA	TRBJ2-3	TRBV19	TRBD1	CASSSLTGSTDTQYF	TGTGCCAGTAGTAGCCTGACAGGGTCCACAGATACGCAGTATTTT
few	TRBJ2-7	TRBV3-1/TRBV3-2	TRBD2	CASSHHRLAGGPGEQYF	TGTGCCAGCAGCCACCATCGACTAGCGGGAGGGCCAGGCGAGCAGTACTTC
once	TRBJ2-1	TRBV5-1	TRBD2	CASRLGAGGGNEQFF	TGCGCCAGCAGGTTAGGGGCGGGAGGAGGAAATGAGCAGTTCTTC
NA	TRBJ2-7	TRBV6-6	NA	CASSYSNRAASYEQYF	TGTGCCAGCAGTTACTCCAACAGGGCAGCGTCCTACGAGCAGTACTTC
NA	TRBJ1-5	TRBV2	NA	CASSERLVWPQHF	TGTGCCAGCAGCGAGCGCCTCGTTTGGCCCCAGCATTTT
NA	TRBJ2-6	TRBV11-2	NA	CASSLAGPSNVLTF	TGTGCCAGCAGCTTAGCAGGGCCGTCCAACGTCCTGACTTTC
once	TRBJ1-3	TRBV19	TRBD1	CASSTEDRGSGNTIYF	TGTGCCAGTAGTACCGAGGACAGGGGCTCTGGAAACACCATATATTTT
NA	TRBJ2-1	TRBV7-2	TRBD2	CASSLLAGDNEQFF	TGTGCCAGCAGCTTGCTAGCGGGAGACAATGAGCAGTTCTTC
NA	TRBJ2-7	TRBV29-1	NA	CSVESGRRYF	TGCAGCGTTGAGTCAGGGAGGCGGTACTTC
NA	TRBJ1-3	TRBV24-1	NA	CATQSGGNTIYF	TGTGCCACCCAATCGGGGGGAAACACCATATATTTT
NA	TRBJ2-1	TRBV6-1	NA	CASSERQTSYNEQFF	TGTGCCAGCAGTGAAAGACAAACCTCTTACAATGAGCAGTTCTTC
NA	TRBJ2-7	TRBV6-5	NA	CASSLRSRLEQYF	TGTGCCAGCAGTCTTCGGTCCAGGCTGGAGCAGTACTTC
NA	TRBJ1-1	TRBV19	NA	CASRGPRGDLNTEAFF	TGTGCCAGTAGAGGGCCCCGGGGGGATCTGAACACTGAAGCTTTCTTT
NA	TRBJ2-5	TRBV18	TRBD1	CASSPRQGVAETQYF	TGTGCCAGCTCACCACGACAGGGGGTCGCGGAGACCCAGTACTTC